Listed below are T cell receptor beta chains from one sample, sequenced in a study of radiotherapy plus CTLA-4 blockade in lung cancer. Clones were sequenced by immunoSEQ multiplex PCR, and TCRdb holds only the in-frame ones, with some missing. The data hold tens of thousands of clones, with approximately 67% observed a single time. The specimen comprised peripheral blood, sampled from a patient treated with radiotherapy plus ipilimumab. These TCRs come from a human donor with non-small cell lung cancer whose response to radiotherapy plus ipilimumab could not be evaluated. Both conserved end residues are part of each CDR3. The D gene is left open where the match is weak. Clone size is shown for a subset of rows, as once, few, many or a class of expanded clone.

>TRBV6-1|-|-|TRBJ1-2
CASSERASGSGGYTF
TGTGCCAGCAGTGAAAGGGCTTCAGGGTCCGGCGGCTACACCTTC
>TRBV5-1|few|-|TRBJ2-5
CASSPRGGGLETQYF
TGCGCCAGCAGCCCCCGAGGTGGGGGACTGGAGACCCAGTACTTC
>TRBV6-5|-|-|TRBJ1-6
CASSYSAGYSPLHF
TGTGCCAGCAGTTACTCCGCGGGTTATTCACCCCTCCACTTT
>TRBV6-5|-|TRBD1|TRBJ2-7
CASSSRDRSYEQYF
TGTGCCAGCAGTAGCCGGGACAGGTCCTACGAGCAGTACTTC
>TRBV20-1|-|-|TRBJ1-2
CSAKKGGGYTF
TGCAGTGCGAAGAAGGGAGGAGGCTACACCTTC
>TRBV7-8|-|TRBD1|TRBJ1-4
CASSSQNRGEKLFF
TGTGCCAGCAGCTCCCAGAACAGGGGAGAAAAACTGTTTTTT
>TRBV7-2|-|-|TRBJ2-5
CASSSDRKETQYF
TGTGCCAGCAGCTCCGACAGGAAAGAGACCCAGTACTTC
>TRBV13|-|-|TRBJ1-2
CASSRGINYGYTF
TGTGCCAGCAGTCGGGGGATTAACTATGGCTACACCTTC
>TRBV18|-|-|TRBJ2-5
CASSLDGYQETQYF
TGTGCCAGCTCCCTAGACGGTTACCAAGAGACCCAGTACTTC
>TRBV7-9|-|TRBD1|TRBJ2-3
CASSPRQGLDTQYF
TGTGCCAGCAGCCCCCGACAGGGGTTAGATACGCAGTATTTT
>TRBV28|few|-|TRBJ1-1
CASSRDTSMNTEAFF
TGTGCCAGCAGTAGGGACACCTCCATGAACACTGAAGCTTTCTTT
>TRBV6-6|few|TRBD1|TRBJ1-3
CASRDRATGNTIYF
TGTGCCAGCAGAGACAGGGCTACTGGAAACACCATATATTTT
>TRBV19|few|-|TRBJ1-4
CASSIVEVAVTNEKLFF
TGTGCCAGTAGTATAGTGGAGGTAGCAGTAACTAATGAAAAACTGTTTTTT
>TRBV2|few|-|TRBJ1-1
CASSVEGLNTEAFF
TGTGCCAGCAGTGTTGAGGGCCTGAACACTGAAGCTTTCTTT
>TRBV7-9|-|-|TRBJ1-2
CASSLVRDLYGYTF
TGTGCCAGCAGCTTAGTCAGGGATCTCTATGGCTACACCTTC
>TRBV30|-|-|TRBJ1-2
CAWSPGNYGYTF
TGTGCCTGGAGTCCCGGGAACTATGGCTACACCTTC
>TRBV4-3|few|TRBD2|TRBJ2-7
CASSPTSGRYDEQYF
TGCGCCAGCAGCCCGACTAGCGGGAGATATGACGAGCAGTACTTC
>TRBV5-1|few|-|TRBJ1-1
CASSINRASLGTTEAFF
TGCGCCAGCAGCATTAACAGGGCTAGCCTGGGGACGACTGAAGCTTTCTTT
>TRBV27|-|TRBD2|TRBJ2-7
CASSLSTSGSYEQYF
TGTGCCAGCAGTTTATCAACTAGCGGATCCTACGAGCAGTACTTC
>TRBV6-1|-|-|TRBJ1-1
CASRTGRGTEAFF
TGTGCCAGCAGGACGGGGCGGGGCACTGAAGCTTTCTTT
>TRBV6-5|-|TRBD1|TRBJ1-2
CASSSLGQGNGYTF
TGTGCCAGCAGTTCCCTAGGACAGGGAAATGGCTACACCTTC
>TRBV5-1|-|TRBD1|TRBJ1-6
CASSLLQGANDNSPLHF
TGCGCCAGCAGCTTGTTGCAGGGGGCTAACGATAATTCACCCCTCCACTTT
>TRBV10-2|-|-|TRBJ2-1
CASSYRDSSNEQFF
TGCGCCAGCAGTTACCGGGACTCGTCCAATGAGCAGTTCTTC
>TRBV2|few|TRBD1|TRBJ1-2
CASRGQGASNYGYTF
TGTGCCAGCAGGGGACAGGGAGCGTCTAACTATGGCTACACCTTC
>TRBV6-6|-|-|TRBJ2-2
CASSYGQANTGELFF
TGTGCCAGCAGTTACGGGCAAGCGAACACCGGGGAGCTGTTTTTT
>TRBV11-3|-|-|TRBJ2-6
CASSLVAGASSGANVLTF
TGTGCCAGCAGCTTAGTGGCAGGGGCTTCCTCTGGGGCCAACGTCCTGACTTTC
>TRBV6-1|-|-|TRBJ2-5
CASSALAWYQETQYF
TGTGCCAGCAGTGCGTTAGCGTGGTACCAAGAGACCCAGTACTTC
>TRBV19|-|TRBD2|TRBJ2-7
CASPSGAASYEQYF
TGTGCCAGCCCTAGCGGGGCGGCCTCCTACGAGCAGTACTTC
>TRBV4-1|-|-|TRBJ2-2
CASSQDRGTGELFF
TGCGCCAGCAGCCAAGACAGAGGTACCGGGGAGCTGTTTTTT
>TRBV5-1|-|TRBD1|TRBJ2-3
CASSWANPGQGQYF
TGCGCCAGCAGCTGGGCGAACCCGGGACAGGGGCAGTATTTT
>TRBV10-3|-|-|TRBJ2-5
CAITREGTQETQYF
TGTGCCATCACTCGAGAGGGGACTCAAGAGACCCAGTACTTC
>TRBV6-6|-|-|TRBJ1-2
CASTLSYGYTF
TGTGCCAGCACCTTGAGCTATGGCTACACCTTC
>TRBV7-2|few|TRBD1|TRBJ1-2
CASSAGDSRNTF
TGTGCCAGCAGCGCCGGGGACAGTCGGAACACCTTC
>TRBV6-6|once|-|TRBJ2-1
CASSTGALSYNEQFF
TGTGCCAGCAGTACGGGAGCCCTCTCCTACAATGAGCAGTTCTTC
>TRBV27|-|TRBD1|TRBJ2-7
CASSLSGTGDYEQYF
TGTGCCAGCAGTTTATCGGGGACAGGGGACTACGAGCAGTACTTC
>TRBV4-2|-|TRBD2|TRBJ2-3
CASSQEGLAGGPDTQYF
TGTGCCAGCAGCCAAGAGGGACTAGCGGGGGGACCAGATACGCAGTATTTT
>TRBV9|once|TRBD2|TRBJ2-7
CASSVTGTSGPYEQYF
TGTGCCAGCAGCGTAACCGGGACTAGCGGTCCCTACGAGCAGTACTTC
>TRBV11-2|-|-|TRBJ2-7
CASSLVGYEQYF
TGTGCCAGCAGCTTAGTCGGCTACGAGCAGTACTTC
>TRBV5-1|-|-|TRBJ1-1
CASSLAGGGHPTTEAFF
TGCGCCAGCAGCTTGGCTGGGGGCGGACATCCCACGACTGAAGCTTTCTTT
>TRBV11-1|-|-|TRBJ2-7
CASSLDSYEQYF
TGTGCCAGCAGCTTAGACAGCTACGAGCAGTACTTC
>TRBV10-3|-|TRBD1|TRBJ1-1
CAIRGDRAGTEAFF
TGTGCCATCAGGGGGGACAGGGCGGGAACTGAAGCTTTCTTT
>TRBV7-2|-|-|TRBJ2-1
CASSLARDNEQFF
TGTGCCAGCAGCTTAGCGCGGGACAATGAGCAGTTCTTC
>TRBV4-3|-|TRBD1|TRBJ2-3
CASSRRTGGGTDTQYF
TGCGCCAGCAGCCGACGGACAGGGGGGGGCACAGATACGCAGTATTTT
>TRBV27|-|-|TRBJ1-2
CASSDRSRYGYTF
TGTGCCAGCAGCGACAGATCACGATATGGCTACACCTTC
>TRBV6-1|-|-|TRBJ1-3
CASSEARAGPGNTIYF
TGTGCCAGCAGTGAAGCAAGGGCAGGGCCTGGAAACACCATATATTTT